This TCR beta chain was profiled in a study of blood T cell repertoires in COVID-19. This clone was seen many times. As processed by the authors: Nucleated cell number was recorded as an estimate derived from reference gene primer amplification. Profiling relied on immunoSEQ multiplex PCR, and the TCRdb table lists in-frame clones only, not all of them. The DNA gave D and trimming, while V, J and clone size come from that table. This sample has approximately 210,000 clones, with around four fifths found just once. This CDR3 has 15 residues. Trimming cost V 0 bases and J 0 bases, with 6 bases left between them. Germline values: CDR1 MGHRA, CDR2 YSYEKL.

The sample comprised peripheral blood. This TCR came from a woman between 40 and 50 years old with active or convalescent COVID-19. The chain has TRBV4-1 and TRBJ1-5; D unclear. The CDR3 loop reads CASSQDQSSNQPQHF. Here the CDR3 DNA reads TGCGCCAGCAGCCAAGATCAGTCTAGCAATCAGCCCCAGCATTTT.